These 27 T cell receptor beta chains were sequenced from one sample in a study of identical twins. TCRdb itself ran the 5' RACE reads through MiXCR, one entry per CDR3 protein. This sample yields approximately 700,000 distinct CDR3 sequences, of which over 5% are seen a single time; around 1.9% belongs to the top ten. Sequenced input: naive T cells sorted from blood. Every receptor here comes from a man younger than 35 in good health.

This clonotype was counted between two and nine times. The V call is TRBV20-1, the J call TRBJ2-3; tentatively, D is TRBD1 (5 bases). The CDR3 is 16 amino acids. Trimming stripped 1 base from V and 0 bases from J, with 14 bases between. CDR1 and CDR2 from the germline V gene are DFQATT and SNEGSKA (reference sequence). The CDR3 loop reads CSARGHWGTSTDTQYF. The CDR3 coding sequence is TGCAGTGCTAGAGGGCATTGGGGCACTAGCACAGATACGCAGTATTTT.

V gene TRBV5-1 combines with J gene TRBJ2-6; TRBD1 matches at 10 bases. Unmatched junction bases numbered 4, after V lost 0 bases and J lost 4 bases. CDR3 length equals 17 residues. Germline-derived CDR1 and CDR2 are SGHRS and YFSETQ. For the CDR3, the DNA is TGCGCCAGCAGCTTGGGGGGACAGGGGACCGGGGCCAACGTCCTGACTTTC. As protein: CASSLGGQGTGANVLTF.

This clonotype was picked up a small number of times. This chain joins TRBV7-9 and TRBJ1-6; D may be TRBD1 (5 bases). The CDR3 covers 17 residues. Germline CDR1 and CDR2: SEHNR and FQNEAQ (reference sequence). V was trimmed by 3 bases and J by 0 bases, leaving 12 bases between them. This CDR3 reads CASSLGRGSSYNSPLHF. As DNA, the CDR3 is TGTGCCAGCAGCTTGGGGCGGGGGAGCTCCTATAATTCACCCCTCCACTTT.

The chain recombines TRBV28 with TRBJ1-2; D possibly corresponds to TRBD1 (6 bases). The CDR3 is 13 amino acids. Trimming took 2 bases from V and 4 from J, leaving 8 bases between them. Looked up from germline, CDR1 is MDHEN and CDR2 is SYDVKM. CDR3 residues: CASSLLGGYGYTF. The CDR3 nucleotides are TGTGCCAGCAGTTTACTAGGGGGCTATGGCTACACCTTC.

V is TRBV5-1 and J is TRBJ2-2; D unclear. This CDR3 spans 16 amino acids. Germline V gene lookup returns CDR1 SGHRS and CDR2 YFSETQ. Trimming stripped 0 bases from V and 1 base from J, with 10 bases between. In nucleotides, the CDR3 is TGCGCCAGCAGCTTGGGAGTCGACGGGAACACCGGGGAGCTGTTTTTT. Translation: CASSLGVDGNTGELFF. The full variable domain, rest sourced from reference TRBV5-1 and TRBJ2-2, is KAGVTQTPRYLIKTRGQQVTLSCSPISGHRSVSWYQQTPGQGLQFLFEYFSETQRNKGNFPGRFSGRQFSNSRSEMNVSTLELGDSALYLCASSLGVDGNTGELFFGEGSRLTVL.

This clonotype was counted ten times or more. V gene TRBV5-1 combines with J gene TRBJ2-3; TRBD2 matches 11 bases. Trimming took 1 base from V and 0 from J; bases not matched to a gene: 1. Germline V CDR1 and CDR2: SGHRS, YFSETQ. This CDR3 has 16 amino acids. The CDR3 loop reads CASSLTSGRSTDTQYF. The CDR3 nucleotides read TGCGCCAGCAGCTTGACTAGCGGGAGAAGCACAGATACGCAGTATTTT.

The chain couples TRBV14 to TRBJ2-1; D unclear. The CDR3 has 14 residues. The germline V gene encodes CDR1 SGHDN and CDR2 FVKESK. Trimming stripped 2 bases from V and 2 bases from J, with 7 bases between. The CDR3 region is CASSQFAAYNEQFF. Written as DNA, the CDR3 is TGTGCCAGCAGCCAATTCGCCGCCTACAATGAGCAGTTCTTC.

The chain uses TRBV6-1 and TRBJ2-7; 13 bases line up with TRBD2. V shed 7 bases, J shed 2 bases, and the junction held 8 bases outside the gene matches. Germline values: CDR1 MNHNS, CDR2 SASEGT. The length of the CDR3 is 16 residues. The CDR3 DNA reads TGTGCCAGCACCCAGACTAGCGGGAGGCCCGCCTACGAGCAGTACTTC. The encoded protein is CASTQTSGRPAYEQYF.

This clonotype was seen more than once but under ten times. The V call is TRBV6-5, the J call TRBJ1-6; D uncertain. The CDR3 sequence is 14 residues long. Looked up from germline, CDR1 is MNHEY and CDR2 is SVGAGI. Trimming shortened V by 2 bases and J by 7 bases, and 9 bases separated the two germline ends. DNA for the CDR3: TGTGCCAGCAGTTACGTCGGGCAGAATTCACCCCTCCACTTT. Translation: CASSYVGQNSPLHF.

V and J are TRBV4-2 and TRBJ2-7; maybe TRBD1 (5 bases). V lost 3 bases, J lost 0 bases, and 21 bases lay in between. CDR3 length: 18 amino acids. Germline CDR1 is LGHNA and CDR2 is YNFKEQ. The CDR3 DNA reads TGTGCCAGCAGCCAGCGAACGTACGAGCCAGGGCCCTCCTACGAGCAGTACTTC. Protein sequence: CASSQRTYEPGPSYEQYF.

V and J are TRBV7-6 and TRBJ2-7, with 9 bases matching TRBD1. Losses at the gene ends were 5 bases for V and 3 bases for J; bases not matched to a gene: 8. Germline V gives CDR1 SGHVS, CDR2 FNYEAQ. The length of the CDR3 is 15 residues. This CDR3 reads CASSTRTGEVYEQYF. CDR3 nucleotide sequence: TGTGCCAGCAGCACCCGGACAGGGGAGGTCTACGAGCAGTACTTC.

In regard to this clonotype: As the CDR3 is not closed by the conserved phenylalanine or tryptophan, this likely results from a read error. V and J are TRBV7-2 and TRBJ2-1; 10 nucleotides align to TRBD2. After removal of 0 bases from V and 6 bases from J, the junction contained 20 bases not matched to a gene. There are 21 residues in the CDR3. Germline V lookup: CDR1 SGHTA, CDR2 FQGNSA. CDR3 protein: CASSLAGQGAKSGRAANEQFL. For the CDR3, the DNA is TGTGCCAGCAGCTTAGCTGGGCAGGGGGCTAAGAGCGGGAGGGCCGCCAATGAGCAGTTCCTC.

Comment on this clonotype: Given a much more abundant clone one base away, this may be a read error. V is TRBV4-3 and J is TRBJ2-1; tentative D call: TRBD1 (5 bases). Germline lookup yields CDR1 LGHNA and CDR2 YSLEER. This CDR3 has 14 residues. CDR3 amino acids: CASGQDRVYNEQFF. CDR3 coding DNA: TGCGCCAGCGGCCAAGACAGAGTATACAATGAGCAGTTCTTC.

This clonotype was seen more than once but under ten times. The V call is TRBV18, the J call TRBJ2-1; D unresolved. Germline V gene data show CDR1 as KGHSH and CDR2 as LQKENI. V was clipped by 3 bases and J by 3 bases, with 15 bases between them. The CDR3 extends over 16 amino acids. CDR3 in DNA: TGTGCCAGCTCACCTAGGGTCAGATCAGTCTACAATGAGCAGTTCTTC. Its translation is CASSPRVRSVYNEQFF.

There are a few counts of this clonotype. V is TRBV10-3 and J is TRBJ2-1, with TRBD1 matching 8 bases. The length of the CDR3 is 13 residues. V lost 4 bases to trimming and J lost 7 bases; unmatched junction nucleotides: 3. Germline V gene data show CDR1 as ENHRY and CDR2 as SYGVKD. CDR3 coding DNA: TGTGCCATCAGTGGACGACAGGGGAATGAGCAGTTCTTC. Translated, it gives CAISGRQGNEQFF.

This clonotype occurred once. The V call is TRBV12-3 or TRBV12-4, the J call TRBJ1-2; TRBD1 aligns across 8 bases. The CDR3 has 17 amino acids. J gave up 6 bases and V 5 bases, and 17 bases lay outside the gene matches. The CDR3 DNA follows: TGTGCCAGCAGTGTGGACAGGGACAATCCTGAGGCTCATGGCTACACCTTC. It codes for CASSVDRDNPEAHGYTF.

The table lists this clonotype with many counts. CDR3 amino acids: CASSLGGVYEQYV. The CDR3 nucleotides are TGTGCCAGCAGTTTGGGCGGGGTCTACGAGCAGTACGTC. The V and J genes are TRBV12-3 or TRBV12-4 and TRBJ2-7, with D perhaps matching TRBD2 (6 bases). The CDR3 spans 13 residues. V shed 3 bases and J shed 3 bases, with 9 bases lying between them.

There are many counts of this clonotype. The chain carries TRBV12-3 or TRBV12-4 and TRBJ1-1, with D unclear. The CDR3 covers 13 residues. V dropped 10 bases and J dropped 5 bases, with 17 bases sitting between them. For the CDR3, the DNA is TGTGCCACCTTCTTCGGGCCGAGGACTGAAGCTTTCTTT. The encoded protein is CATFFGPRTEAFF.

This clonotype was counted many times. CDR3 DNA sequence: TGTGCCAGCTCAATGCCAGGGCGGAACACCATATATTTT. It yields the protein CASSMPGRNTIYF. The chain links TRBV5-6 to TRBJ1-3; possible D gene TRBD1, 5 bases. This CDR3 contains 13 residues. The V end lost 7 bases, the J end lost 7 bases, and 15 bases lay between the germline ends. The germline V gene encodes CDR1 SGHDT and CDR2 YYEEEE.

Points on this clonotype: This could be a read error, since a much larger clone is one nucleotide away. This rearrangement joins TRBV29-1 to TRBJ1-1, with D perhaps TRBD1 (6 bases). Germline V lookup: CDR1 SQVTM, CDR2 ANQGSEA. This CDR3 contains 14 residues. The CDR3 protein is CSVERTALNTEPFF. The CDR3, as DNA: TGCAGCGTGGAAAGGACAGCCTTGAACACTGAACCTTTCTTT.

The rearrangement uses TRBV15 and TRBJ2-3; 7 nucleotides match TRBD2. J lost 4 bases, V lost 5 bases, and 6 bases had no gene match. This CDR3 is 14 amino acids long. The V gene's germline CDR1 is LNHNV and CDR2 YYDKDF (reference sequence). CDR3 coding DNA: TGTGCCACCAGCGGGAGCCGGGGGGCAGATACGCAGTATTTT. Protein sequence: CATSGSRGADTQYF.

This clonotype was counted only a few times. This chain links TRBV20-1 with TRBJ2-3; 8 nucleotides align to TRBD1. The CDR3 runs to 14 residues. CDR1 DFQATT and CDR2 SNEGSKA come from the germline V gene (reference sequence). V gave up 6 bases and J gave up 5 bases; unmatched junction bases: 10. The CDR3 DNA reads TGCAGTGCACCGGGACAGGCGCGGGAAGATACGCAGTATTTT. Translation gives CSAPGQAREDTQYF.

This clonotype was observed many times. CDR3 loop: CASSYPAGGQFNTGELFF. As DNA, the CDR3 is TGTGCCAGCAGTTACCCGGCGGGGGGGCAATTTAACACCGGGGAGCTGTTTTTT. The V and J genes are TRBV6-5 and TRBJ2-2; 9 bases map to TRBD2. The CDR3 totals 18 residues. V dropped 2 bases and J dropped 2; count of bases not matched to a gene: 9. Germline lookup yields CDR1 MNHEY and CDR2 SVGAGI.

This clonotype was counted a few times. This sequence joins TRBV3-1 and TRBJ2-3, with 9 bases lining up with TRBD1. The V gene end was trimmed by 4 bases and the J gene end by 1 base; junction bases not matched to a gene: 6. CDR1 and CDR2 from the germline V gene are LGHDT and YNNKEL (reference sequence). The CDR3 loop spans 16 amino acids. DNA for the CDR3: TGTGCCAGCAGCCGTCGCCGGGACAGGGGCACAGATACGCAGTATTTT. It is translated as CASSRRRDRGTDTQYF.

In its sample, this clonotype was seen a few times. The chain combines TRBV5-1 with TRBJ2-3; 7 positions match TRBD2. The CDR3 consists of 17 residues. The germline gives CDR1 SGHRS, CDR2 YFSETQ. The V and J ends lost 0 bases and 2 bases, in that order; junction bases with no gene match: 9. The CDR3 reads CASSLVSLAAHTDTQYF. CDR3 DNA: TGCGCCAGCAGCTTGGTCAGCCTAGCGGCCCACACAGATACGCAGTATTTT.

The V gene is TRBV11-2, the J gene TRBJ2-4, with D unresolved. This CDR3 is built from 18 residues. The V end was cut by 5 bases, the J end by 2 bases, with 22 bases between. CDR1 and CDR2 (germline): SGHAT, FQNNGV. Written as DNA, the CDR3 is TGTGCCAGCAGCCCAGCTTCGCCCGGGTTGGTTACCAAAAACATTCAGTACTTC. Translating it yields CASSPASPGLVTKNIQYF.

This chain joins TRBV20-1 and TRBJ2-1, with 12 bases matching TRBD2. Trimming cost V 0 bases and J 9 bases; bases outside gene matches: 3. The CDR3 extends over 14 amino acids. Germline V gene lookup returns CDR1 DFQATT and CDR2 SNEGSKA (reference sequence). The CDR3 nucleotides read TGCAGTGCTAGAGATCGGGGACTAGCGGGTGAGCAGTTCTTC. Protein: CSARDRGLAGEQFF.